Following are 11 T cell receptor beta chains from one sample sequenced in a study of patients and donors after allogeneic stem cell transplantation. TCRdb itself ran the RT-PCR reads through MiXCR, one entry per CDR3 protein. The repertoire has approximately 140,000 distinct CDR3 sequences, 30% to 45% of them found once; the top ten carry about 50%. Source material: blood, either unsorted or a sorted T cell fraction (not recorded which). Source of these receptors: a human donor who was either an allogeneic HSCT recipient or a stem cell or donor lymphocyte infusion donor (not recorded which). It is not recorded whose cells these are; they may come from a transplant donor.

CDR3 DNA sequence: TGTGCCAGCAGACGGGACGTGGAAGAGACCCAGTACTTC. This sequence encodes CASRRDVEETQYF. The chain combines TRBV27 with TRBJ2-5, with D perhaps assigned TRBD1 or TRBD2 (5 bases each). V was shortened by 6 bases and J by 3 bases, with 11 bases between the two germline ends. Germline CDR1 MNHEY, CDR2 SMNVEV (reference sequence). The CDR3 consists of 13 residues.

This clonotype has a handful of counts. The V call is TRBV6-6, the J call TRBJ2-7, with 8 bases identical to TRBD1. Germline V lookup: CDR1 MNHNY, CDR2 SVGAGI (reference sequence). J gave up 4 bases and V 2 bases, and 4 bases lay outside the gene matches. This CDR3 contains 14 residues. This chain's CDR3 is CASSYNRGSYEQYV. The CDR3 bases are TGTGCCAGCAGTTACAACAGGGGGTCGTACGAGCAGTACGTC.

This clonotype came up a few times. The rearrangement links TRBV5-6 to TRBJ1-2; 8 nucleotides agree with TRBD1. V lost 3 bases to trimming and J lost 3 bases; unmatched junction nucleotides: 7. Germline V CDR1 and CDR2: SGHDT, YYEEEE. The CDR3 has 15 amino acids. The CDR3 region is CASSSGQVLYYGYTF. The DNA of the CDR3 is TGTGCCAGCAGCTCGGGACAGGTCTTGTACTATGGCTACACCTTC.

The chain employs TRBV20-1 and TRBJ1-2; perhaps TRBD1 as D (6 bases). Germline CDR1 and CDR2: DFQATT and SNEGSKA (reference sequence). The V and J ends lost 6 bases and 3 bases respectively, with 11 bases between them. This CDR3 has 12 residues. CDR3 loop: CSAWGGYYGYTF. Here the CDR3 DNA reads TGCAGTGCATGGGGGGGCTACTATGGCTACACCTTC.

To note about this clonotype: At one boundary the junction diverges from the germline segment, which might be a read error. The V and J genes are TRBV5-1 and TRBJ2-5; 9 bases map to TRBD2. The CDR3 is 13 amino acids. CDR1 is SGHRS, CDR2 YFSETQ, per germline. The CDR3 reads CASARGGQETQYF. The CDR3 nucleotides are TGCGCCAGCGCGCGGGGGGGCCAAGAAACCCAGTACTTC.

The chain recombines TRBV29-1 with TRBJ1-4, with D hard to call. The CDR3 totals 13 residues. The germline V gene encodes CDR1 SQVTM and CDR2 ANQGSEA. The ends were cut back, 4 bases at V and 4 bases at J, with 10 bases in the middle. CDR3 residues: CSVGEQVNEKLFF. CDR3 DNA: TGCAGCGTTGGGGAGCAGGTTAATGAAAAACTGTTTTTT.

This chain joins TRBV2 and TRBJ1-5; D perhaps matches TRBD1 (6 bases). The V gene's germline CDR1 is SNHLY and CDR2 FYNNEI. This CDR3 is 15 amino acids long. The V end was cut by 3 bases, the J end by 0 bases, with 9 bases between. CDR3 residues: CASSEGTISNQPQHF. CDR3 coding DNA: TGTGCCAGCAGTGAGGGGACAATTAGCAATCAGCCCCAGCATTTT.

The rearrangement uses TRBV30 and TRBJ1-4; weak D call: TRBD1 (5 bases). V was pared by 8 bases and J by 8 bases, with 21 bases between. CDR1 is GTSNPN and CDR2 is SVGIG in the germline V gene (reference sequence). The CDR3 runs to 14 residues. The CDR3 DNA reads TGTGCCCTGCCCTCCGGGACGGTGACGGAAAAACTGTTTTTT. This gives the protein CALPSGTVTEKLFF.

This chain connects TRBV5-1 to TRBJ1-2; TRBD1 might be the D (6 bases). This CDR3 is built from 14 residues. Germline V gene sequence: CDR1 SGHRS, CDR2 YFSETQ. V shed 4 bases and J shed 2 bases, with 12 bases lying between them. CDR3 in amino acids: CASSKGGLNYGYTF. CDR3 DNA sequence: TGCGCCAGCAGCAAAGGGGGGCTCAACTATGGCTACACCTTC. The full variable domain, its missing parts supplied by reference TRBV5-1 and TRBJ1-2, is KAGVTQTPRYLIKTRGQQVTLSCSPISGHRSVSWYQQTPGQGLQFLFEYFSETQRNKGNFPGRFSGRQFSNSRSEMNVSTLELGDSALYLCASSKGGLNYGYTFGSGTRLTVV.

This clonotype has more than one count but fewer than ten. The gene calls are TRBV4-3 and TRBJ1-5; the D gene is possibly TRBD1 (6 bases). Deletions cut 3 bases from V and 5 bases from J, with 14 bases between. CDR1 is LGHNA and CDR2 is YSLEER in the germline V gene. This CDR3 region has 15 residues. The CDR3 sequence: CASSHGTGLHQPQHF. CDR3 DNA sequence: TGCGCCAGCAGCCACGGAACAGGGCTGCATCAGCCCCAGCATTTT.

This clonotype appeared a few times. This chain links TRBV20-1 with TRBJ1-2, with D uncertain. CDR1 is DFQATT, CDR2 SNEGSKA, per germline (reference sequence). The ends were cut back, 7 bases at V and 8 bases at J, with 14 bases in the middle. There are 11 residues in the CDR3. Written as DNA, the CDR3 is TGCAGTGGACAACGGTATGAGGGCTACACCTTC. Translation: CSGQRYEGYTF.